Listed below are T cell receptor beta chains from one sample, sequenced in a study of blood T cell repertoires in COVID-19. The assay was immunoSEQ multiplex PCR, and TCRdb's table has in-frame clones only and misses some. The sample holds some 150,000 clones, around 82% seen once. The sample was peripheral blood. These receptor sequences come from a man aged 55-75 years with active or convalescent COVID-19. Both conserved end residues are part of each CDR3. A D gene is named only where the DNA matches it firmly. Not every row has a clone size; where given, it reads once, few, many or a size class.

TRBV5-3	NA	NA	TRBJ2-3	TGTGCCAGAAGCTGGAGGGTGGTGGCGGACACAGATACGCAGTATTTT	CARSWRVVADTDTQYF
TRBV11-3	TRBD2	NA	TRBJ2-2	TGTGCCAGCAGCTGGACTAGCAGTAACACCGGGGAGCTGTTTTTT	CASSWTSSNTGELFF
TRBV19	NA	NA	TRBJ1-1	TGTGCCAGTAGTAACACAGGGCCCCCGAACACTGAAGCTTTCTTT	CASSNTGPPNTEAFF
TRBV3-1/TRBV3-2	NA	NA	TRBJ2-7	TGTGCCAGCAGCCCGCTCTCCAGGACTACCGAGCAGTACTTC	CASSPLSRTTEQYF
TRBV5-1	NA	NA	TRBJ2-5	TGCGCCAGCGCTGGGTCTACAGGGAATCAAGAGACCCAGTACTTC	CASAGSTGNQETQYF
TRBV28	NA	NA	TRBJ2-2	TGTGCCACCATGGACACCTTCACCGGGGAGCTGTTTTTT	CATMDTFTGELFF
TRBV28	NA	NA	TRBJ2-7	TGTGCCAGCAGCCTCTACGAGCAGTACTTC	CASSLYEQYF
TRBV19	NA	NA	TRBJ2-7	TGTGCCAGTAGTATAAGTTTGAGGACAGTCATCGAGCAGTACTTC	CASSISLRTVIEQYF
TRBV28	NA	NA	TRBJ1-5	TGTGCCAGCAGTAAAGGACACCGGGAGGATCAGCCCCAGCATTTT	CASSKGHREDQPQHF
TRBV18	TRBD2	few	TRBJ2-7	TGTGCCAGCTCACCGGATAGCGGGAGAGCGAAGCCTTACGAGCAGTACTTC	CASSPDSGRAKPYEQYF
TRBV27	NA	NA	TRBJ1-1	TGCCCGCCCCGGAGGGCCGCGAACACTGAAGCTTTCTTT	CPPRRAANTEAFF
TRBV7-2	NA	NA	TRBJ1-4	TGTGCCAGCAGCTCCAGGAGGTACGAAAAACTGTTTTTT	CASSSRRYEKLFF
TRBV28	NA	NA	TRBJ1-1	TGTGCCAGCAGTCCCACAGGGTCGAACACTGAAGCTTTCTTT	CASSPTGSNTEAFF
TRBV6-4	TRBD2	NA	TRBJ2-1	TGTGCCAGCAGTGTCTCAGCGGGAGGGATTTACAATGAGCAGTTCTTC	CASSVSAGGIYNEQFF
TRBV2	NA	NA	TRBJ1-6	TGTGCCAGCATCGGGAGGTTAAGCTCCTATAATTCACCCCTCCACTTT	CASIGRLSSYNSPLHF